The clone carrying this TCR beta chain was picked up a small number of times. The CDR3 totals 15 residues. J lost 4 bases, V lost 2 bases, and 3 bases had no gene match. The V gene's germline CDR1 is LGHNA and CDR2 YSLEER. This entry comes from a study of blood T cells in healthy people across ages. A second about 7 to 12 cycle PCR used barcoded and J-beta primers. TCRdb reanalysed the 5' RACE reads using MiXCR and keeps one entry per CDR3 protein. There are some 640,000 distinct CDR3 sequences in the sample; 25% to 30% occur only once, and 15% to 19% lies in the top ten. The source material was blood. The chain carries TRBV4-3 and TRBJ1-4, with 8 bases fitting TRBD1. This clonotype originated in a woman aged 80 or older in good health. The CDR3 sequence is CASSQQQGGNEKLFF. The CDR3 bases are TGCGCCAGCAGCCAACAACAGGGGGGTAATGAAAAACTGTTTTTT.